The T cell receptor (beta chain) under discussion was sequenced for a study of T cell changes during pregnancy in multiple sclerosis. TCRdb keeps only in-frame clones here, not all; method: immunoSEQ multiplex PCR. The sample has approximately 100,000 clones, 91% seen once; the top ten hold about 1.6%. Germline-derived CDR1 and CDR2 are SGHRS and YFSETQ. J lost 8 bases, V lost 0 bases, and 4 bases had no gene match. There are 13 residues in the CDR3. The rearrangement joins TRBV5-1 to TRBJ1-1; TRBD1 matches 7 bases. The receptor was isolated from a female donor with multiple sclerosis, enrolled in a pregnancy study. The sequenced sample was peripheral blood, obtained before pregnancy. For the CDR3, the DNA is TGCGCCAGCAGCTTGGCAGGGGGAAAAGAAGCTTTCTTT. Its translation: CASSLAGGKEAFF.